This T cell receptor (beta chain) was retrieved from a study of OX40 agonist ivuxolimab in advanced cancers. General study points: Averaging showed that CD8+ T cells had more expanded clones than CD4+ did.

Profiling relied on immunoSEQ multiplex PCR, and the TCRdb table lists in-frame clones only, not all of them. The sample has 55,000 to 75,000 clones; more than 80% are singletons. As to this clone: Its antigen is undetermined.

This CDR3 contains 12 residues. Germline V CDR1 and CDR2: SQVTM, ANQGSEA. With 6 bases removed from V and 2 bases from J, the gap between germline ends came to 11 bases. The gene calls are TRBV29-1 and TRBJ2-7, with D perhaps matching TRBD1 (6 bases). This TCR came from an adult with an advanced solid tumor such as melanoma, head and neck, liver or kidney cancer. The sequencing used CD4+ or CD8+ T cells sorted from blood, collected in a trial of the OX40 agonist ivuxolimab. The CDR3 reads CSVAGVTYEQYF. CDR3 DNA: TGCAGCGTAGCAGGGGTGACCTACGAGCAGTACTTC.